The 14 T cell receptor beta chains below all came from one sample that was sequenced in a study of shared clonotypes between healthy human individuals. Sequencing was performed with immunoSEQ multiplex PCR; in TCRdb, only in-frame clones are kept and a portion is missing. The data contain 950,000 to 1,300,000 clones, about 75% of them singletons. The sequenced material came from memory CD4+ T cells sorted from blood. Indicated subset: CD45RA-negative fraction. These receptors were collected from a man aged 18 to 29 in good health.

The V and J genes are TRBV4-2 and TRBJ2-5, with TRBD2 matching 9 bases. This CDR3 region has 14 residues. Trimming took 1 base from V and 5 from J; bases not matched to a gene: 2. The germline gives CDR1 LGHNA, CDR2 YNFKEQ. The CDR3 is CASSQASGGETQYF. For the CDR3, the DNA is TGTGCCAGCAGCCAAGCAAGCGGGGGGGAGACCCAGTACTTC.

In this sample, this clone turned up many times. CDR3 sequence (DNA): TGTGCCAGCAGCTCCGGACGGGGAAGTACGCAGTATTTT. This gives the protein CASSSGRGSTQYF. V and J are TRBV6-5 and TRBJ2-3; tentatively, D is TRBD2 (5 bases). This CDR3 has 13 amino acids. Germline loops: CDR1 MNHEY, CDR2 SVGAGI. Trimming shortened V by 6 bases and J by 8 bases, and 15 bases separated the two germline ends.

A single count supports this clone. This chain links TRBV7-2 with TRBJ2-2; D not certain. V gave up 5 bases and J gave up 1 base, with 11 bases separating them. Germline V CDR1 and CDR2: SGHTA, FQGNSA. The CDR3 has 15 amino acids. The DNA for the CDR3 is TGTGCCAGCAGCCTCCAGGCCTGGAACACCGGGGAGCTGTTTTTT. Protein sequence: CASSLQAWNTGELFF.

In its sample, this clone was seen a few times. The V and J genes are TRBV9 and TRBJ1-1; D is ambiguous. Per the germline V gene, CDR1 is SGDLS and CDR2 is YYNGEE. The V end lost 3 bases, the J end lost 1 base, and 10 bases lay between the germline ends. The CDR3 loop spans 14 amino acids. CDR3 sequence reads: CASSGQRENTEAFF. The CDR3 DNA follows: TGTGCCAGCAGCGGGCAAAGGGAGAACACTGAAGCTTTCTTT.

The chain links TRBV25-1 to TRBJ1-1, with TRBD1 matching 10 bases. CDR1 and CDR2 (germline): MGHDK, SYGVNS. The CDR3 sequence is 15 residues long. With V trimmed by 1 base and J by 6 bases, 5 bases remained unmatched. The CDR3 protein is CASSESTGGRSEAFF. The CDR3 bases are TGTGCCAGCAGTGAATCGACAGGGGGCAGGTCTGAAGCTTTCTTT.

The chain employs TRBV6-1 and TRBJ1-1, with D unresolved. V dropped 2 bases and J dropped 4 bases, with 14 bases sitting between them. Germline lookup yields CDR1 MNHNS and CDR2 SASEGT. The CDR3 consists of 15 residues. CDR3 region: CASSERLGVFTEAFF. In nucleotides, the CDR3 is TGTGCCAGCAGTGAAAGGCTTGGAGTTTTCACTGAAGCTTTCTTT.

This clone was recorded once. The chain links TRBV7-9 to TRBJ2-5; 9 bases fit TRBD2. The CDR3 runs to 18 residues. Germline V gene lookup returns CDR1 SEHNR and CDR2 FQNEAQ (reference sequence). The junction had 18 bases not matched to a gene; V was cut back by 5 bases and J by 5 bases. For the CDR3, the DNA is TGTGCCAGCAGCCCCGAAAGGGTAGCGGGAGAACGTTTGGAGACCCAGTACTTC. This codes for CASSPERVAGERLETQYF.

The chain's CDR3 is CSVELGGTGAYEQYF. The CDR3 DNA is TGCAGCGTGGAACTAGGCGGGACGGGGGCATACGAGCAGTACTTC. The chain carries TRBV29-1 and TRBJ2-7; D is possibly TRBD1 or TRBD2 (6 bases each). CDR3 length equals 15 residues. V lost 6 bases to trimming and J lost 4 bases, with 22 bases between them. Germline values: CDR1 SQVTM, CDR2 ANQGSEA.

The chain couples TRBV18 to TRBJ2-2; D may correspond to TRBD1 or TRBD2 (5 bases each). The germline CDR1 and CDR2 sequences are KGHSH and LQKENI. The CDR3 consists of 16 residues. V gave up 3 bases and J gave up 2 bases, with 13 bases separating them. The chain's CDR3 is CASSPGTHTNTGELFF. The CDR3 DNA sequence: TGTGCCAGCTCACCCGGGACCCATACAAACACCGGGGAGCTGTTTTTT.

V and J are TRBV9 and TRBJ2-1; 9 positions match TRBD2. CDR3 length: 13 residues. In germline, CDR1 is SGDLS, CDR2 YYNGEE. V trimming: 4 bases; J trimming: 9 bases; junction bases outside the gene matches: 5. The chain's CDR3 is CASSLSGGIEQFF. The CDR3 DNA follows: TGTGCCAGCAGCCTCAGCGGGGGGATTGAGCAGTTCTTC.

The V and J genes are TRBV2 and TRBJ2-2; no clear D gene. Germline lookup yields CDR1 SNHLY and CDR2 FYNNEI. The CDR3 has 14 amino acids. The V gene lost 2 bases and the J gene lost 4 bases, with 8 bases spanning the gap. The CDR3 region is CASSENGFTGELFF. Here the CDR3 DNA reads TGTGCCAGCAGTGAAAATGGTTTCACCGGGGAGCTGTTTTTT.

The chain uses TRBV9 and TRBJ2-2; 7 nucleotides agree with TRBD2. CDR1 is SGDLS and CDR2 is YYNGEE in the germline V gene. J gave up 6 bases and V 0 bases, and 2 bases lay outside the gene matches. The CDR3 spans 14 residues. Written as DNA, the CDR3 is TGTGCCAGCAGCGTAGAGGGAGGGGCCGGGGAGCTGTTTTTT. Protein: CASSVEGGAGELFF.

The rearrangement joins TRBV7-2 to TRBJ2-2; no reliable D call. The CDR3 has 16 amino acids. Deletions cut 3 bases from V and 2 bases from J, with 13 bases between. CDR1 and CDR2 (germline): SGHTA, FQGNSA. CDR3 in DNA: TGTGCCAGCAGCTTTTCCGGACGGAGAAACACCGGGGAGCTGTTTTTT. It is translated as CASSFSGRRNTGELFF.

CDR3 amino acids: CASRKTGGLGNEQFF. CDR3 nucleotides: TGTGCCAGCAGGAAGACAGGGGGCTTGGGGAATGAGCAGTTCTTC. This sequence joins TRBV7-2 and TRBJ2-1, with 10 bases identical to TRBD1. Germline values: CDR1 SGHTA, CDR2 FQGNSA. After removal of 6 bases from V and 7 bases from J, the junction contained 9 bases not matched to a gene. The CDR3 has 15 amino acids.